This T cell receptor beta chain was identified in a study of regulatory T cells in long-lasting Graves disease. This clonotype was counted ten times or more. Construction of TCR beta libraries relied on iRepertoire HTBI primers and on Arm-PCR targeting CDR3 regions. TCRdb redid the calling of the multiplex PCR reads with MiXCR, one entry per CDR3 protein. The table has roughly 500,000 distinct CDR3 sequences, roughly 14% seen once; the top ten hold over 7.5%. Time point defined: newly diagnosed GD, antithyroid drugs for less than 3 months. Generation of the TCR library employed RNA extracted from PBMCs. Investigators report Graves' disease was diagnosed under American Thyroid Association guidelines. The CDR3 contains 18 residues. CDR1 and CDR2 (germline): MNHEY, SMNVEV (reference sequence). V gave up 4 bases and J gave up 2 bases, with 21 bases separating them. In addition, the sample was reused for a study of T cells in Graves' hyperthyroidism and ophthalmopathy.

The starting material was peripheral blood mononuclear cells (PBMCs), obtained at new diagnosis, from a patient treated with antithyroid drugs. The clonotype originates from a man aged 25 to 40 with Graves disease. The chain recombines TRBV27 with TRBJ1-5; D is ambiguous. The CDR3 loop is CASSSARYQYMRNQPQHF. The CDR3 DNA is TGTGCCAGCAGTTCGGCCAGGTATCAATATATGCGCAATCAGCCCCAGCATTTT.